The clone carrying this T cell receptor beta chain has just a few counts. These data are taken from a study of T cells in Graves' hyperthyroidism and ophthalmopathy. The germline V gene has CDR1 LNHDA and CDR2 SQIVND (reference sequence). With 1 base removed from V and 1 base from J, the gap between germline ends came to 11 bases. CDR3 size: 16 residues. The TCR beta CDR3 regions underwent amplification using RNA transcripts as the source. With the HTBI primer set, the TCR CDR3 went through a first round of RT-PCR. TCRdb independently ran MiXCR on the multiplex PCR reads; one entry per CDR3 protein. The sample records approximately 560,000 distinct CDR3 sequences, around 16% being singletons.

The clonotype was recovered from a woman in her 30s with Graves' hyperthyroidism. This sequence joins TRBV19 and TRBJ2-1; D is uncertain. The sequenced sample was blood. The CDR3 spells CASSIGPEFSYNEQFF. The CDR3 DNA reads as TGTGCCAGTAGTATAGGTCCCGAGTTTTCCTACAATGAGCAGTTCTTC.